These 4 T cell receptor beta chains share one sample of origin, sequenced in a study of blood T cells in healthy people across ages (dated by TCRdb to 2015 to 2017). The library relied on 5' RACE. TCRdb names Illumina HiSeq 2500 as the instrument used. A second PCR of about 7 to 12 cycles was run with a J-beta primer mix and a sample-barcoded 5' primer. TCRdb itself trimmed the public reads at Q25 with fastp, ran MiXCR and retained productive beta chains. For every CDR3 protein sequence, its rows merge into one entry that carries the most common genes and DNA. Across this sample there are approximately 800,000 distinct CDR3 sequences, with about 42% seen only once. The ten largest clonotypes hold 18% of the sample. Material: blood. These receptor sequences come from a man older than 75 in good health.

Comment on this clonotype: With a much larger clone just one base away, this may be a read error. This chain joins TRBV20-1 and TRBJ2-4; 10 bases line up with TRBD2. Trimming took 6 bases from V and 13 from J; bases not matched to a gene: 24. This CDR3 is 17 amino acids long. Looked up from germline, CDR1 is DFQATT and CDR2 is SNEGSKA (reference sequence). The CDR3 DNA is TGCAGTGCCGCACAGGGTAGCGGGAGGAACACCTACAATGAGCAGTACTTC. Protein product: CSAAQGSGRNTYNEQYF.

This clonotype was observed many times. The chain uses TRBV12-3 or TRBV12-4 and TRBJ2-3; 8 bases align to TRBD1. This CDR3 spans 15 amino acids. The V segment lost 6 bases and the J segment 1 base; nucleotides outside the gene matches: 6. CDR3 in amino acids: CASSPGQGGTDTQYF. CDR3 bases: TGTGCCAGCAGCCCCGGACAGGGAGGCACAGATACGCAGTATTTT.

The J gene is TRBJ1-1, the V gene TRBV20-1; no definite D call. The CDR3 covers 14 residues. Germline CDR1 DFQATT, CDR2 SNEGSKA (reference sequence). Trimming removed 0 bases at V and 1 base at J, with 9 bases between. The DNA for the CDR3 is TGCAGTGCTAGAGATCTTCGCAAGAACACTGAAGCTTTCTTT. The encoded protein is CSARDLRKNTEAFF.

In the case of this clonotype: Relative to the germline gene, one junction end is altered; a read error may explain this. J is TRBJ2-1 and V is TRBV29-1, with 9 bases aligning to TRBD2. The CDR3 totals 17 residues. Looked up from germline, CDR1 is SQVTM and CDR2 is ANQGSEA. The CDR3 DNA reads as TGCGGCGTTGAAGATCCGGCGCTAGCGGGATCTCTCAATGAGCAGTTCTTC. Its translation is CGVEDPALAGSLNEQFF.